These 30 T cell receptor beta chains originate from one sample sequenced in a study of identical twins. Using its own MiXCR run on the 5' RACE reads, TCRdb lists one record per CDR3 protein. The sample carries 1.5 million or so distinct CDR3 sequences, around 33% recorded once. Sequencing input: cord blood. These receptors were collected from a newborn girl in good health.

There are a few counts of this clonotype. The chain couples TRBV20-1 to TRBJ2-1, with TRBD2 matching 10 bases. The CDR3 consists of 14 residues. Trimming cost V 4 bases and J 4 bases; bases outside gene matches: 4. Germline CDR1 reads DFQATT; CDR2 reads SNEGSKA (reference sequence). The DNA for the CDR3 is TGCAGTGCTACCGGGACTAGCGAATACAATGAGCAGTTCTTC. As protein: CSATGTSEYNEQFF.

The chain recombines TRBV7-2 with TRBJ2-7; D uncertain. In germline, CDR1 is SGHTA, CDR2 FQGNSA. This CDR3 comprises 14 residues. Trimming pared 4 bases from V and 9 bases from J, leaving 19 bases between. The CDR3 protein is CASSSLPILGRQYF. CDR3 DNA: TGTGCCAGCAGCTCCTTACCGATTCTCGGGCGGCAGTACTTC.

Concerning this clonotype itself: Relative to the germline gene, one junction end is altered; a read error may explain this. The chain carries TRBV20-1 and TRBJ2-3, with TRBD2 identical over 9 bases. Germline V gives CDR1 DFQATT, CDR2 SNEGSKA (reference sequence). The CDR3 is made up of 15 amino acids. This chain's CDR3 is CSARLAGIVTGTQYF. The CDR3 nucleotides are TGCAGTGCTAGACTAGCGGGGATCGTCACAGGTACGCAGTATTTT.

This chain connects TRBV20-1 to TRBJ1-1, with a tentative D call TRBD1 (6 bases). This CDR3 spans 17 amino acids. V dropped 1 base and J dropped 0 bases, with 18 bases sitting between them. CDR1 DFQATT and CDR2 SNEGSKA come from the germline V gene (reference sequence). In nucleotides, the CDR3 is TGCAGTGCTAGAGGGGGGGGCGCCCCGGTAATGAACACTGAAGCTTTCTTT. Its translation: CSARGGGAPVMNTEAFF.

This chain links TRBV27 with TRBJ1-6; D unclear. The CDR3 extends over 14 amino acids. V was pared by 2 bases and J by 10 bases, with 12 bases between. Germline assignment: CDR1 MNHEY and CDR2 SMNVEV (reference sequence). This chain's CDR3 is CASSLNLPQSPLHF. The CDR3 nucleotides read TGTGCCAGCAGTTTAAACCTTCCCCAATCACCCCTCCACTTT.

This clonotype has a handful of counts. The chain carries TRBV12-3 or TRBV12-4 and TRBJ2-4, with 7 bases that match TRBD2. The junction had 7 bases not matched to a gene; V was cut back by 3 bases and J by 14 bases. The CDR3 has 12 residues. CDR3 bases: TGTGCCAGCAGTTTGGGGCGGGAGAGGGAGTACTTC. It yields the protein CASSLGREREYF.

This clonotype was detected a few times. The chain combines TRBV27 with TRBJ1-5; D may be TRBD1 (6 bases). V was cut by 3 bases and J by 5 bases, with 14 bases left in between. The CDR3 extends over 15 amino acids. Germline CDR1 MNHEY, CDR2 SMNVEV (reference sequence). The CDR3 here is CASSFGGRGDQPQHF. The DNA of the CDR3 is TGTGCCAGCAGTTTCGGGGGGAGGGGGGATCAGCCCCAGCATTTT.

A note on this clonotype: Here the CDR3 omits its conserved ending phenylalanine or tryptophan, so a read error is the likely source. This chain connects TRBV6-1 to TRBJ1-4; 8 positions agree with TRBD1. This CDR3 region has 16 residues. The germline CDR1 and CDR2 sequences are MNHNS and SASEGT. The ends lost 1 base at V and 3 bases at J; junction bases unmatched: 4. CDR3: CASSEGPGGPNEKLFS. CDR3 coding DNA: TGTGCCAGCAGTGAAGGCCCAGGGGGCCCTAATGAAAAACTGTTTTCT.

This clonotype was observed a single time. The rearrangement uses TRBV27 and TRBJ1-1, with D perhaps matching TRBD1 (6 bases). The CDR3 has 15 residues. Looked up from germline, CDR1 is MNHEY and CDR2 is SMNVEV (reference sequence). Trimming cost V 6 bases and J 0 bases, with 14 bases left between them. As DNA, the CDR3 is TGTGCCAGCAGCCGGACAGTACTCATGAACACTGAAGCTTTCTTT. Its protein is CASSRTVLMNTEAFF.

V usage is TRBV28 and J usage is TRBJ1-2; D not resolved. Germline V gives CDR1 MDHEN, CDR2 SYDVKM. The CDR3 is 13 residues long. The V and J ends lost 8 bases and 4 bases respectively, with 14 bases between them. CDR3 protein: CASGTESFYGYTF. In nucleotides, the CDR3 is TGTGCCAGCGGAACAGAGAGCTTCTATGGCTACACCTTC.

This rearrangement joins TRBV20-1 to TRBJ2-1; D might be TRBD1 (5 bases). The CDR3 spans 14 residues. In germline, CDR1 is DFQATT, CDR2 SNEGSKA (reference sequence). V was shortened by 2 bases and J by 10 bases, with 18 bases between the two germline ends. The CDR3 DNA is TGCAGTGCTAGACCCTCCAGGGATACCTACGAGCAGTTCTTC. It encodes CSARPSRDTYEQFF.

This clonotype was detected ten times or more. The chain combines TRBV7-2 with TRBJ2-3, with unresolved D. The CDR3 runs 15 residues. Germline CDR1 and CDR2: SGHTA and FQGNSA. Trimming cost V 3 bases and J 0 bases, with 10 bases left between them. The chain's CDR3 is CASSFVGLSTDTQYF. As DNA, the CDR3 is TGTGCCAGCAGCTTCGTGGGCCTAAGCACAGATACGCAGTATTTT. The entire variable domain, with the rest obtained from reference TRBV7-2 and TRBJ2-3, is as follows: GAGVSQSPSNKVTEKGKDVELRCDPISGHTALYWYRQSLGQGLEFLIYFQGNSAPDKSGLPSDRFSAERTGGSVSTLTIQRTQQEDSAVYLCASSFVGLSTDTQYFGPGTRLTVL.

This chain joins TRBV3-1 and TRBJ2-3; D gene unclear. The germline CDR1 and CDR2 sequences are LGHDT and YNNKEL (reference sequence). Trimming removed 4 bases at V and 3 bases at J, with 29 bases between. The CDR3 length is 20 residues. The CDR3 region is CASSPRYKMIPQSRTDTQYF. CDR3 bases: TGTGCCAGCAGCCCCCGGTATAAAATGATCCCCCAGAGCCGGACAGATACGCAGTATTTT.

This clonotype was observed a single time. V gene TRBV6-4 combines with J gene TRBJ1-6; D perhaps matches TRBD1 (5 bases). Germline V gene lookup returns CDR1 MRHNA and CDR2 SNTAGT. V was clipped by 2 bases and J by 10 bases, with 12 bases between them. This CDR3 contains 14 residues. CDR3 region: CASSDRGWGSPLHF. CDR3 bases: TGTGCCAGCAGTGACAGGGGTTGGGGGTCACCCCTCCACTTT.

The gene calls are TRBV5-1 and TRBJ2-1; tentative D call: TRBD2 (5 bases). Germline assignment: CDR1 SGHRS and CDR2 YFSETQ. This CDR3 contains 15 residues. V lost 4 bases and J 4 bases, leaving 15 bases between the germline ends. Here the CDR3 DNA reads TGCGCCAGCAGCCTTACTAGTTTACCTTACAATGAGCAGTTCTTC. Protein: CASSLTSLPYNEQFF.

The CDR3 DNA follows: TGCGCCAGCCAGGGGAGGGAAACTGAAGCTTTCTTT. Its protein product is CASQGRETEAFF. The rearrangement joins TRBV5-1 to TRBJ1-1; a possible D gene is TRBD1 (6 bases). The CDR3 is made up of 12 amino acids. Deletions cut 7 bases from V and 5 bases from J, with 12 bases between. CDR1 and CDR2 from the germline V gene are SGHRS and YFSETQ.

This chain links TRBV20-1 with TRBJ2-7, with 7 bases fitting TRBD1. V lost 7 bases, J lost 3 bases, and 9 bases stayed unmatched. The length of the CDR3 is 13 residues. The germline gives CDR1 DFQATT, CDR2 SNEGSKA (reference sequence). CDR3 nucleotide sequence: TGCAGTGTCGCGTGGGCAGGGGGCTACGAGCAGTACTTC. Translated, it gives CSVAWAGGYEQYF.

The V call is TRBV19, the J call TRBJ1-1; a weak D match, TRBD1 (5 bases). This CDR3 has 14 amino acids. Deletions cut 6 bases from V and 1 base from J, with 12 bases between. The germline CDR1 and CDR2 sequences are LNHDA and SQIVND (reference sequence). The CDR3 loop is CASRTGPSNTEAFF. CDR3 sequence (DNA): TGTGCCAGTAGGACGGGACCCTCGAACACTGAAGCTTTCTTT.

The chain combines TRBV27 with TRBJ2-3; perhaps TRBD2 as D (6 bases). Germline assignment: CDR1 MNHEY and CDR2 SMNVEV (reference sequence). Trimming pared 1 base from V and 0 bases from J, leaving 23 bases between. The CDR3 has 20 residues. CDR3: CASSLFGGGPKITSTDTQYF. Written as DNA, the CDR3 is TGTGCCAGCAGTTTATTCGGGGGAGGCCCTAAAATAACTAGCACAGATACGCAGTATTTT.

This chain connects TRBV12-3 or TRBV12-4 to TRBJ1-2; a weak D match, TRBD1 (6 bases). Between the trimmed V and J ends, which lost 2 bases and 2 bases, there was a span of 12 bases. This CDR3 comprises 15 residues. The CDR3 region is CASSLRGVRNYGYTF. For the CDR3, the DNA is TGTGCCAGCAGTTTAAGGGGGGTCCGAAACTATGGCTACACCTTC.

DNA for the CDR3: TGTGCCCCAGAACCCTACGAGCAGTACTTC. This encodes CAPEPYEQYF. The chain is built from TRBV24-1 and TRBJ2-7; D not resolved. From germline, CDR1 is KGHDR and CDR2 SFDVKD. Trimming took 12 bases from V and 2 from J, leaving 7 bases between them. This CDR3 has 10 amino acids.

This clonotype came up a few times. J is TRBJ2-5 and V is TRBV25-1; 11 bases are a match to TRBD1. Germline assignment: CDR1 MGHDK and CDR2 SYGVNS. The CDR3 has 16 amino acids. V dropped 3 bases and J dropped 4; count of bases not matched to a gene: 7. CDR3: CASSESWTGGRETQYF. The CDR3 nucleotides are TGTGCCAGCAGTGAGTCATGGACAGGGGGCCGAGAGACCCAGTACTTC. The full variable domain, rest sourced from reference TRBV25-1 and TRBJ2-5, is EADIYQTPRYLVIGTGKKITLECSQTMGHDKMYWYQQDPGMELHLIHYSYGVNSTEKGDLSSESTVSRIRTEHFPLTLESARPSHTSQYLCASSESWTGGRETQYFGPGTRLLVL.

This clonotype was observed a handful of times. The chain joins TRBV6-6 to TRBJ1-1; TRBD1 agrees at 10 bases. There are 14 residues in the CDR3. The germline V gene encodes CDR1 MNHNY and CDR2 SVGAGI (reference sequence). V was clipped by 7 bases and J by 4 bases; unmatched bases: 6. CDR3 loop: CASKQGQGVTEAFF. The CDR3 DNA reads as TGTGCCAGCAAGCAAGGACAGGGGGTCACTGAAGCTTTCTTT.

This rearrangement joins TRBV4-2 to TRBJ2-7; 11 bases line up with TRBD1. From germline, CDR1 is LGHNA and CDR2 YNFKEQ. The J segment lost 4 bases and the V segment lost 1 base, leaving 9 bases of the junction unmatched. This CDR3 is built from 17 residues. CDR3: CASSQVRRGQGGYEQYF. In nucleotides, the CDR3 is TGTGCCAGCAGCCAAGTTCGAAGGGGACAGGGGGGATACGAGCAGTACTTC.

CDR3 sequence: CSASPKWASGAQETQYF. In nucleotides, the CDR3 is TGCAGTGCTAGTCCCAAGTGGGCTAGCGGGGCCCAAGAGACCCAGTACTTC. The chain has TRBV20-1 and TRBJ2-5; TRBD2 agrees at 9 bases. Germline lookup yields CDR1 DFQATT and CDR2 SNEGSKA (reference sequence). The CDR3 consists of 17 residues. The V gene end was trimmed by 3 bases and the J gene end by 1 base; junction bases not matched to a gene: 12.

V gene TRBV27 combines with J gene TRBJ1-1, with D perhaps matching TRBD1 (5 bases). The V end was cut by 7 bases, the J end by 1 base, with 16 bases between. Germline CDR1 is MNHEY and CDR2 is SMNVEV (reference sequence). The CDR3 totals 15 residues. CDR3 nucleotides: TGTGCCAGCAATCCCCATGGGGGTAAGAACACTGAAGCTTTCTTT. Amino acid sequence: CASNPHGGKNTEAFF.

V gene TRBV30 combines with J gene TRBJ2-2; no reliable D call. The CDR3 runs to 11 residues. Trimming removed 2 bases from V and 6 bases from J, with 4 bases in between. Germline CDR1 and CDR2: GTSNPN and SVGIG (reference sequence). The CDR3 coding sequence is TGTGCCTGGAGTAGGTCCGGGGAGCTGTTTTTT. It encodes CAWSRSGELFF.

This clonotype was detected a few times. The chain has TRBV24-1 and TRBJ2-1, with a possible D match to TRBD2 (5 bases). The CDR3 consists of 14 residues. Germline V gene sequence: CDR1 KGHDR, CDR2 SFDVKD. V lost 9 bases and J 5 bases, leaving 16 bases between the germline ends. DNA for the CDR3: TGTGCCACCCGCAGGAGGTCTGGGGACAATGAGCAGTTCTTC. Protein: CATRRRSGDNEQFF.

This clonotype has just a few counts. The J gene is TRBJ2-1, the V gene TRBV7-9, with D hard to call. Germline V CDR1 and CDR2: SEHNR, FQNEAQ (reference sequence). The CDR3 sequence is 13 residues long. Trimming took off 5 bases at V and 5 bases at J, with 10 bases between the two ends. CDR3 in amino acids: CASSASENNEQFF. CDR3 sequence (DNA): TGTGCCAGCAGCGCCAGTGAGAACAATGAGCAGTTCTTC.

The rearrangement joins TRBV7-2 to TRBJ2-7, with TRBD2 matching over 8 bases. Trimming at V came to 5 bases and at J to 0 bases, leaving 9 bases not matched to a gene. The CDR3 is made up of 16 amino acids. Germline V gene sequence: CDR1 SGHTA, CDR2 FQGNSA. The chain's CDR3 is CASSKGTGTSSYEQYF. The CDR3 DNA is TGTGCCAGCAGCAAAGGGACCGGGACTAGCTCCTACGAGCAGTACTTC.